The rows below give T cell receptor beta chains drawn from one sample of a study of T cell changes during pregnancy in multiple sclerosis. The assay was immunoSEQ multiplex PCR, and TCRdb's table has in-frame clones only and misses some. The sample holds about 23,000 clones, around 88% seen once. The specimen comprised CD4+ T cells from peripheral blood mononuclear cells, sampled in the first trimester of pregnancy. These receptors were collected from a female donor in good health, enrolled as a control in a pregnancy study. CDR3s include the opening cysteine and the closing phenylalanine or tryptophan. Each record gives: V gene, clone size, J gene, D gene, CDR3 DNA, CDR3 protein. A D gene is named only where the DNA matches it firmly. Rows may omit the clone size; those that give it use once, few, many or a size class.

>TRBV2|NA|TRBJ1-6|TRBD1
TGTGCCAGCACTCCTCGGACAGGGCTTTCACCCCTCCACTTT
CASTPRTGLSPLHF
>TRBV7-6|NA|TRBJ1-6|NA
TGTGCCAGCAGCTCCGCGGCCCGGACAGCGCCCCTCCACTTT
CASSSAARTAPLHF
>TRBV28|few|TRBJ1-6|TRBD1
TGTGCCAGCAGTCCATCGGATCCGACAGGGTTAGGGGCTTCACCCCTCCACTTT
CASSPSDPTGLGASPLHF
>TRBV5-1|NA|TRBJ2-5|TRBD1
TGCGCCAGCAGCAGCCGGACAGGGCAAGAGACCCAGTACTTC
CASSSRTGQETQYF
>TRBV4-1|once|TRBJ1-5|NA
TGCGCCAGCAGCCAAGAGCGGGGGCAGGGGAACAATCAGCCCCAGCATTTT
CASSQERGQGNNQPQHF
>TRBV30|NA|TRBJ2-6|NA
TGTGCCTGGAGTCCCTCGAGGCGCTCTGGGGCCAACGTCCTGACTTTC
CAWSPSRRSGANVLTF
>TRBV7-9|NA|TRBJ1-4|TRBD1
TGTGCCAGCAGCCCCAAATCTACCGGGACAGGGGTTGATGAAAAACTGTTTTTT
CASSPKSTGTGVDEKLFF
>TRBV9|few|TRBJ2-3|NA
TGTGCCAGCAGCGTAGTGACAGAAGCGCAGTATTTT
CASSVVTEAQYF
>TRBV4-3|NA|TRBJ2-6|TRBD1
TGCGCCAGCAGCCCGACAGGGGGCTCTGGGGCCAACGTCCTGACTTTC
CASSPTGGSGANVLTF
>TRBV5-8|few|TRBJ1-4|TRBD1
TGTGCCAGCAGCGCGAGGACAGGGGGCGTTGAAAAACTGTTTTTT
CASSARTGGVEKLFF
>TRBV9|NA|TRBJ2-1|TRBD2
TGTGCCAGCAGCGGCGGACTAGCGGGAGGGACCTACAATGAGCAGTTCTTC
CASSGGLAGGTYNEQFF
>TRBV6-1|NA|TRBJ1-1|NA
TGTGCCAGCAGTGATGAATCGGACACTGAAGCTTTCTTT
CASSDESDTEAFF
>TRBV18|few|TRBJ2-7|TRBD1
TGTGCCAGCTCACCGACAGGGGAAGAGCAGTACTTC
CASSPTGEEQYF
>TRBV5-1|NA|TRBJ2-2|NA
TGCGCCAGCAGCTTGGCACCAGGGGTAAACACCGGGGAGCTGTTTTTT
CASSLAPGVNTGELFF
>TRBV7-6|NA|TRBJ2-7|TRBD1
TGTGCCAGCAGCCCATTGCCGGGACAGGGCTACGAGCAGTACTTC
CASSPLPGQGYEQYF
>TRBV5-4|NA|TRBJ1-3|NA
TGTGCCAGCAGCCCGGAACCGGGAAGAAACACCATATATTTT
CASSPEPGRNTIYF
>TRBV18|NA|TRBJ2-5|NA
TGTGCCAGCTCACCCTATACAGGGTACGGTGACCAGTACTTC
CASSPYTGYGDQYF
>TRBV5-1|NA|TRBJ2-2|TRBD2
TGCGCCAGCAGCCTGACTAGCGGGACCACCGGGGAGCTGTTTTTT
CASSLTSGTTGELFF